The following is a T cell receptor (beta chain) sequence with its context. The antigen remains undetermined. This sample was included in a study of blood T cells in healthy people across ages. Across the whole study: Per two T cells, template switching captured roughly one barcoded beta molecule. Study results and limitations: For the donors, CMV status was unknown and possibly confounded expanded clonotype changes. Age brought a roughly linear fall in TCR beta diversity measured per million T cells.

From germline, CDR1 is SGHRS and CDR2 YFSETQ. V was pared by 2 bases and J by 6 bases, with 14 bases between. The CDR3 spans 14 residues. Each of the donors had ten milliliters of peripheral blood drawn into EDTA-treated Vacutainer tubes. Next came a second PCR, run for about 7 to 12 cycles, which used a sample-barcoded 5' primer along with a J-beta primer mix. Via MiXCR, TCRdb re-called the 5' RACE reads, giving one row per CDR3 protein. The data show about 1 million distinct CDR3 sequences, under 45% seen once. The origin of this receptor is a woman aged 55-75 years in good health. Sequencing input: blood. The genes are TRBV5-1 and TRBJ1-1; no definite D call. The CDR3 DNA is TGCGCCAGCAGCTTTTCGGGTCCCGGGGCTGAAGCTTTCTTT. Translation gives CASSFSGPGAEAFF.